Listed here are 6 T cell receptor beta chains from one sample, sequenced in a study of blood T cell repertoires in COVID-19. Assay: immunoSEQ multiplex PCR; the TCRdb copy retains only in-frame clones and omits some. This table holds 110,000 to 150,000 clones, 65% to 90% found once. The sequencing sample was made of peripheral blood. The receptors come from a man in his forties or fifties with acute or convalescent COVID-19.

The chain links TRBV9 to TRBJ1-1; no clear D. CDR1 is SGDLS, CDR2 YYNGEE, per germline. CDR3 size: 14 residues. V shed 4 bases and J shed 5 bases, with 15 bases lying between them. In DNA form, the CDR3 reads TGTGCCAGCAGCCCCCCGTCAGGTCGGACTGAAGCTTTCTTT. Its protein product is CASSPPSGRTEAFF.

Written as DNA, the CDR3 is TGTGCCAGCAGATCCCCAGGGCAAGAGACCCAGTACTTC. Translated: CASRSPGQETQYF. The chain joins TRBV28 to TRBJ2-5; a possible D gene is TRBD1 (5 bases). V lost 6 bases and J 2 bases, leaving 10 bases between the germline ends. Germline V lookup: CDR1 MDHEN, CDR2 SYDVKM. This CDR3 region has 13 residues.

The gene calls are TRBV28 and TRBJ1-1; TRBD1 matches 8 bases. Trimming at V came to 10 bases and at J to 3 bases, leaving 7 bases not matched to a gene. CDR1 and CDR2 (germline): MDHEN, SYDVKM. This CDR3 has 13 amino acids. The chain's CDR3 is CAIRDRLDTEAFF. CDR3 sequence (DNA): TGTGCCATCAGGGACAGGCTGGACACTGAAGCTTTCTTT. The full variable domain, completed using reference TRBV28 and TRBJ1-1, is DVKVTQSSRYLVKRTGEKVFLECVQDMDHENMFWYRQDPGLGLRLIYFSYDVKMKEKGDIPEGYSVSREKKERFSLILESASTNQTSMYLCAIRDRLDTEAFFGQGTRLTVV.

This clone appeared once. The chain joins TRBV4-1 to TRBJ1-5, with D perhaps TRBD1 (6 bases). Germline CDR1 reads MGHRA; CDR2 reads YSYEKL. The CDR3 has 17 amino acids. V gave up 3 bases and J gave up 2 bases, with 17 bases separating them. The CDR3 is CASSHLSGGRGNQPQHF. Written as DNA, the CDR3 is TGCGCCAGCAGCCACCTCAGCGGGGGGCGCGGCAATCAGCCCCAGCATTTT.

The CDR3 DNA follows: TGTGCCAGTAGTCTACAGGGAATTCACACTGAAGCTTTCTTT. Protein sequence: CASSLQGIHTEAFF. The chain couples TRBV19 to TRBJ1-1; D perhaps matches TRBD1 (6 bases). Germline values: CDR1 LNHDA, CDR2 SQIVND (reference sequence). V lost 5 bases to trimming and J lost 3 bases, with 13 bases between them. CDR3 length: 14 amino acids.

In this sample, this clone turned up a few times. J is TRBJ2-5 and V is TRBV30; 10 nucleotides align to TRBD1. CDR1 is GTSNPN and CDR2 is SVGIG in the germline V gene (reference sequence). Trimming removed 0 bases from V and 4 bases from J; junction bases left unmatched: 5. CDR3 length equals 15 residues. CDR3 in DNA: TGTGCCTGGAGTGTACGGAGGACAGGGGGAGAGACCCAGTACTTC. It encodes CAWSVRRTGGETQYF.